This T cell receptor beta chain was observed in a study of blood T cell repertoires in COVID-19. Study background: T cells, B-cell-depleted T cells, or PBMCs supplied cDNA or gDNA.

Some clones are missing from TCRdb's copy, which holds only in-frame ones; the method was immunoSEQ multiplex PCR. This repertoire shows fewer than 300,000 clones, 80% to 90% found once; its top ten account for approximately 6%. The sample was peripheral blood. The origin of this receptor is a man older than 75 with acute or convalescent COVID-19.

The chain's CDR3 is CASGTSPLHF. The DNA for the CDR3 is TGTGCCAGCGGTACTTCCCCCCTCCACTTT. The rearrangement uses TRBV27 and TRBJ1-6; D not resolved. The germline CDR1 and CDR2 sequences are MNHEY and SMNVEV (reference sequence). The CDR3 runs to 10 residues. The V and J ends lost 8 bases and 13 bases respectively, with 9 bases between them.